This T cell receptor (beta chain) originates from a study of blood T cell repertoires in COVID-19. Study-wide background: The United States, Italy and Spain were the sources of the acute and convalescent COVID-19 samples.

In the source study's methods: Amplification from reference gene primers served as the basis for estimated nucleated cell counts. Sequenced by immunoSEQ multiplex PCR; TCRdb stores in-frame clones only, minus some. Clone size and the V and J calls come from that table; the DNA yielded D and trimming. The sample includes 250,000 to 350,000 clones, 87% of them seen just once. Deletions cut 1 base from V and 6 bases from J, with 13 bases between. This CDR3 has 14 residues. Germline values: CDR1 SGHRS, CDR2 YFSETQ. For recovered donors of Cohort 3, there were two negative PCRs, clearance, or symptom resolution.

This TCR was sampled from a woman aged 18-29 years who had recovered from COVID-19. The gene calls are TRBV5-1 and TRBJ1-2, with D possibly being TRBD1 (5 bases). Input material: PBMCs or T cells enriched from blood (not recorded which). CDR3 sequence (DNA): TGCGCCAGCAGCTTGTTAGGCGGGGGAAATGGCTACACCTTC. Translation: CASSLLGGGNGYTF.